The rows below give T cell receptor beta chains drawn from one sample of a study of CD8 T cells in Susac syndrome. TCRdb re-analysed the immunoSEQ multiplex PCR reads in MiXCR, keeping a single row per CDR3 protein. The sample has 130,000 to 150,000 distinct CDR3 sequences; less than 95% are singletons. The sequencing sample was made of CD4+ T cells from PBMCs. These receptors all come from a human donor in good health. The CDR3 runs from the conserved cysteine through the conserved F or W. Each record gives: clone size, J gene, V gene, D gene, CDR3 DNA, CDR3 protein. A D gene is named only where the DNA matches it firmly. A row's size may be missing; if present it is once, few, many or a size class.

NA	TRBJ2-1	TRBV5-1	TRBD2	TGCGCCAGCAAGGAAGGACTAGTGGGTGGTGAGCAGTTCTTC	CASKEGLVGGEQFF
NA	TRBJ2-2	TRBV6-5	TRBD1	TGTGCCAGCGGCGCGACAGGGGCTGATACCGGGGAGCTGTTTTTT	CASGATGADTGELFF
NA	TRBJ2-1	TRBV25-1	TRBD2	TGTGCCAGCAGTGAATGGGGACTAGCGGGATACAATGAGCAGTTCTTC	CASSEWGLAGYNEQFF
NA	TRBJ2-2	TRBV28	NA	TGTGCCAGCAGCCCATATAGCGGTTACACCGGGGAGCTGTTTTTT	CASSPYSGYTGELFF
NA	TRBJ1-1	TRBV7-2	NA	TGTGCCAGCAGCTTAATCCCGGGCCATGACACTGAAGCTTTCTTT	CASSLIPGHDTEAFF
NA	TRBJ1-1	TRBV6-1	TRBD1	TGTGCCAGCAGCTCCGAGGGACAGCCTATGAACACTGAAGCTTTCTTT	CASSSEGQPMNTEAFF
NA	TRBJ2-1	TRBV9	TRBD1	TGTGCCAGCAGCGCCGACAGGGGGCTCTACAATGAGCAGTTCTTC	CASSADRGLYNEQFF
NA	TRBJ2-3	TRBV11-2	NA	TGTGCCAGCAGCTCAGGGCGGGGATGGAGAAATACGCAGTATTTT	CASSSGRGWRNTQYF
NA	TRBJ2-7	TRBV12-3/TRBV12-4	NA	TGTGCCAGCAGTTTAGCGGAGGGCTACGAGCAGTACTTC	CASSLAEGYEQYF
NA	TRBJ1-5	TRBV28	TRBD1	TGTGCCAGCAGTTCCCCGGACAGGGGCGGCAATCAGCCCCAGCATTTT	CASSSPDRGGNQPQHF
NA	TRBJ2-3	TRBV7-2	NA	TGTGCCAGCAGTCCTGGCGGGGCTTTTAGCACAGATACGCAGTATTTT	CASSPGGAFSTDTQYF
NA	TRBJ2-3	TRBV12-3/TRBV12-4	NA	TGTGCCAGCAGTCCCAGGGGAACCAAGCAAACACATACGCAGTATTTT	CASSPRGTKQTHTQYF
NA	TRBJ1-2	TRBV3-1	NA	TGTGCCAGCAGCCTTAGGCTAGGACTCAACTCCGGCGCAATATATGGCTACACCTTC	CASSLRLGLNSGAIYGYTF
NA	TRBJ2-7	TRBV5-1	NA	TGCGCCAGCAGCTTGCTTTACCCAGGGGAGGGGGGGTTCTTGGAGCAGTACTTC	CASSLLYPGEGGFLEQYF
NA	TRBJ1-5	TRBV6-5	TRBD1	TGTGCCAGCAGGGACAGGGGCGGTCAGCCCCAGCATTTT	CASRDRGGQPQHF
NA	TRBJ2-3	TRBV29-1	NA	TGCAGCGTTGTCTCCCTGGGTACGCAGTATTTT	CSVVSLGTQYF
NA	TRBJ1-2	TRBV5-6	NA	TGTGCCAGCAGCTTGGAAACAGAACTCTATGGCTACACCTTC	CASSLETELYGYTF
NA	TRBJ2-5	TRBV7-6	NA	TGTGCCAGCAGCGTAGGGACTTTGGGAGAGACCCAGTACTTC	CASSVGTLGETQYF
once	TRBJ2-7	TRBV7-6	NA	TGTGCCAGCAGCTTAGCAGGGAGCAGGGGCGGCGAGCAGTACTTC	CASSLAGSRGGEQYF
NA	TRBJ1-3	TRBV5-1	TRBD1	TGCGCCAGCAGTAACCAGGCGACAGGGACGGGAAACACCATATATTTT	CASSNQATGTGNTIYF
NA	TRBJ1-3	TRBV30	NA	TGTGCCTGGAGTGTGAGCTCTGGAAACACCATATATTTT	CAWSVSSGNTIYF
once	TRBJ2-1	TRBV6-2/TRBV6-3	NA	TGTGCCAGCAGGAACATCCGGGACAAAACCGTCCATGAGCAGTTCTTC	CASRNIRDKTVHEQFF
NA	TRBJ2-1	TRBV7-9	TRBD2	TGTGCCAGCAGCTTACCGGGACTAGCGGGAGGAGAGCAGTTCTTC	CASSLPGLAGGEQFF
NA	TRBJ2-7	TRBV3-1	TRBD2	TGTGCCAGCAGCCAAGATCTCAGCGGGAGGAGTCAGTACTTC	CASSQDLSGRSQYF
NA	TRBJ2-1	TRBV18	NA	TGTGCCAGCTCACCAGCGGCAGGGAACAATGAGCAGTTCTTC	CASSPAAGNNEQFF
once	TRBJ2-3	TRBV5-1	TRBD2	TGCGCCAGCAGCTTTAGCGGGGCCCCTCCGCAGTATTTT	CASSFSGAPPQYF
once	TRBJ2-5	TRBV7-2	NA	TGTGCCAGCAGCTACTTTCGGACCCAGTACTTC	CASSYFRTQYF
NA	TRBJ1-5	TRBV7-6	NA	TGTGCCAGCAGCTTAGCGGCAATGGGGATCAATCAGCGCCAGCATTTT	CASSLAAMGINQRQHF
NA	TRBJ2-3	TRBV10-3	NA	TGTGCCATCAGTGAGTCCGACCGCACAGATACGCAGTATTTT	CAISESDRTDTQYF
NA	TRBJ2-3	TRBV12-3/TRBV12-4	TRBD2	TGTGCCAGCACTAAAGCGGGAGGAAGCACAGATACGCAGTATTTT	CASTKAGGSTDTQYF
NA	TRBJ1-5	TRBV19	NA	TGTGCCAGTAGTGTTGGTTTGGGTCAGCCCCAGCATTTT	CASSVGLGQPQHF
NA	TRBJ2-2	TRBV3-1	TRBD2	TGTGCCAGCAGCCCTGGACTAGCGGGAGCCCCGGGATCCGGGGAGCTGTTTTTT	CASSPGLAGAPGSGELFF
NA	TRBJ2-7	TRBV18	TRBD1	TGTGCCAGCTCAGGGGACAGTACTTACGAGCAGTACTTC	CASSGDSTYEQYF